Listed below are T cell receptor beta chains from one sample, sequenced in a study of blood T cell repertoires in COVID-19. The table came from immunoSEQ multiplex PCR; TCRdb's copy has only in-frame clones and leaves some out. The sample contains 490,000 or so clones, less than 90% of which appear only once. Material for sequencing was PBMCs or T cells enriched from blood (not recorded which). The receptors shown here come from an older woman who had recovered from COVID-19. Each CDR3 is given with its conserved first and last residue. Each record gives: V gene, J gene, CDR3 protein.

v_call: TRBV4-2; j_call: TRBJ1-2; cdr3_aa: CASSQDRTGIAGYTF
v_call: TRBV2; j_call: TRBJ1-2; cdr3_aa: CASSEHPGALLGYGYTF
v_call: TRBV2; j_call: TRBJ2-2; cdr3_aa: CASSRDRETGELFF
v_call: TRBV7-9; j_call: TRBJ2-3; cdr3_aa: CASSLPTSGDPPDTQYF
v_call: TRBV12-3/TRBV12-4; j_call: TRBJ1-5; cdr3_aa: CASSPQRNQPQHF
v_call: TRBV3-1/TRBV3-2; j_call: TRBJ2-2; cdr3_aa: CASSPQAPGVAGELFF
v_call: TRBV3-1/TRBV3-2; j_call: TRBJ2-3; cdr3_aa: CATRLAGGADTQYF
v_call: TRBV9; j_call: TRBJ1-2; cdr3_aa: CASSATLGQGAVGYTF
v_call: TRBV5-8; j_call: TRBJ1-5; cdr3_aa: CASSSGQGPSNQPQHF
v_call: TRBV5-1; j_call: TRBJ2-6; cdr3_aa: CASSFGGPSGANVLTF
v_call: TRBV27; j_call: TRBJ1-2; cdr3_aa: CASSLTPRSGYTF
v_call: TRBV13; j_call: TRBJ2-1; cdr3_aa: CASSFRGNEQFF
v_call: TRBV7-9; j_call: TRBJ1-2; cdr3_aa: CASSRGTDYGYTF
v_call: TRBV29-1; j_call: TRBJ2-3; cdr3_aa: CSVDPSTDTQYF
v_call: TRBV5-1; j_call: TRBJ2-1; cdr3_aa: CASTHRTSGGAGEQFF
v_call: TRBV11-3; j_call: TRBJ2-3; cdr3_aa: CASSRDGTSGDTQYF
v_call: TRBV7-2; j_call: TRBJ1-2; cdr3_aa: CASSLGPAAGLYGYTF